This is a list of T cell receptor beta chains from one sample in a study of control samples from healthy donors and cancer patients. Data came from immunoSEQ multiplex PCR; TCRdb stores just in-frame clones and leaves some out. The sample contains around 160,000 clones, 93% of which appear only once. The sample was blood. The receptor set was obtained from a man younger than 30 in good health. Both conserved end residues are part of each CDR3. Each record gives: clone size, V gene, J gene, CDR3 protein. The size of a clone is reported for some rows only, either as once, few or many, or as a class for expanded clones.

.	TRBV19	TRBJ1-1	CASSIGRNTEAFF
.	TRBV6-5	TRBJ1-3	CASSFNRGLDTIYF
.	TRBV2	TRBJ2-3	CASSVADTDTQYF
few	TRBV29-1	TRBJ1-2	CSVVGDRALGGYTF
.	TRBV7-9	TRBJ2-7	CASSLAPSGSYEQYF
.	TRBV29-1	TRBJ2-1	CSVKRADLNEQFF
.	TRBV5-1	TRBJ2-7	CASSGQGYEQYF
.	TRBV3-1/TRBV3-2	TRBJ2-7	CASSQGFRIDEQYF
.	TRBV4-1	TRBJ2-3	CASSLRGFSTDTQYF
.	TRBV5-6	TRBJ1-2	CASSPGTGRRKANYGYTF
.	TRBV11-2	TRBJ2-7	CASTRERGSSYEQYF
.	TRBV27	TRBJ2-5	CASSSGRDREVRKTQYF
.	TRBV19	TRBJ1-3	CASPSTLGNTIYF
.	TRBV4-1	TRBJ2-7	CASSPQKGGYEQYF
.	TRBV5-6	TRBJ2-7	CASSLAPWLGEQYF
.	TRBV28	TRBJ1-2	CASSLGDRAGYTF
many	TRBV6-4	TRBJ2-1	CASSDSHSYNEQFF